The 14 T cell receptor beta chains presented below share a single source sample, sequenced in a study of T-cell reconstitution after alpha-beta-depleted transplantation in children. The TCRbeta library incorporated unique molecular identifiers. TCRdb reanalysed the PCR reads using MiXCR and keeps one entry per CDR3 protein. The sample includes fewer than 550,000 distinct CDR3 sequences, approximately 11% of them seen just once. The sample in question was PBMCs from the stem cell graft donor, obtained from the stem cell graft. These receptor sequences come from a human donor who donated a stem cell graft to a child with acute myeloid leukemia.

This clonotype has more than one count but fewer than ten. This sequence joins TRBV7-2 and TRBJ1-2; perhaps TRBD1 as D (5 bases). Germline CDR1 reads SGHTA; CDR2 reads FQGNSA. This CDR3 has 17 residues. V shed 1 base and J shed 4 bases, with 19 bases lying between them. CDR3 protein: CASSLVRRSGQAYGYTF. Here the CDR3 DNA reads TGTGCCAGCAGCTTAGTCCGGCGGTCTGGACAAGCCTATGGCTACACCTTC.

This clonotype came up a few times. This chain connects TRBV6-6 to TRBJ2-7; tentatively, D is TRBD1 or TRBD2 (6 bases each). The CDR3 consists of 12 residues. Trimming shortened V by 6 bases and J by 6 bases, and 12 bases separated the two germline ends. Germline V gives CDR1 MNHNY, CDR2 SVGAGI (reference sequence). As DNA, the CDR3 is TGTGCCAGCAGACCGGGGGCCCTCGAGCAGTACTTC. It translates to CASRPGALEQYF.

The V gene is TRBV12-3 or TRBV12-4, the J gene TRBJ2-3, with D perhaps given as TRBD1 or TRBD2 (6 bases each). The CDR3 consists of 14 residues. The V and J ends lost 8 bases and 4 bases respectively, with 16 bases between them. The CDR3 bases are TGTGCCAGCCGTGTAGGGGGGACCGCAGATACGCAGTATTTT. It specifies CASRVGGTADTQYF.

The chain joins TRBV20-1 to TRBJ1-5, with 10 bases fitting TRBD1. The CDR3 contains 16 residues. Germline lookup yields CDR1 DFQATT and CDR2 SNEGSKA (reference sequence). Trimming cost V 1 base and J 4 bases; bases outside gene matches: 7. Here the CDR3 reads CSARGDRGRRNQPQHF. CDR3 nucleotides: TGCAGTGCTAGAGGCGACAGGGGGCGTCGGAATCAGCCCCAGCATTTT.

This clonotype has just one count. The chain is built from TRBV20-1 and TRBJ2-3; TRBD2 matches 8 bases. The V segment lost 3 bases and the J segment 3 bases; nucleotides outside the gene matches: 8. This CDR3 has 15 residues. The germline V gene has CDR1 DFQATT and CDR2 SNEGSKA (reference sequence). The CDR3 region has the DNA TGCAGTGCTAGCCCAGCGGGAGTTCGAACAGATACGCAGTATTTT. It is translated as CSASPAGVRTDTQYF.

This clonotype was counted between two and nine times. CDR3 in DNA: TGTGCCAGCGCGGGACTAGCGGGAGGGTTCGAGCAGTACTTC. Translated: CASAGLAGGFEQYF. V is TRBV12-3 or TRBV12-4 and J is TRBJ2-7; 16 nucleotides match TRBD2. The ends lost 8 bases at V and 6 bases at J; junction bases unmatched: 4. The CDR3 covers 14 residues.

This clonotype was recorded at least ten times. The CDR3 sequence is CSGMSLSSYNEQFF. In nucleotides, the CDR3 is TGCAGCGGGATGTCGCTGAGCTCCTACAATGAGCAGTTCTTC. This chain connects TRBV29-1 to TRBJ2-1; D gene uncertain. The germline V gene encodes CDR1 SQVTM and CDR2 ANQGSEA. The CDR3 has 14 amino acids. V lost 7 bases, J lost 0 bases, and 13 bases lay in between.

At least ten counts were recorded for this clonotype. The chain has TRBV6-2 or TRBV6-3 and TRBJ2-3; perhaps D is TRBD1 or TRBD2 (5 bases each). Trimming took 3 bases from V and 5 from J, leaving 30 bases between them. The CDR3 has 20 amino acids. The germline V gene encodes CDR1 MNHEY and CDR2 SVGEGT. Here the CDR3 DNA reads TGTGCCAGCAGTTATTTTTCCAGGAGAGACTCCGGGACGGTGATAGATACGCAGTATTTT. The encoded protein is CASSYFSRRDSGTVIDTQYF.

Here the CDR3 reads CSARDASGIYEQYF. CDR3 coding DNA: TGCAGTGCTAGAGATGCGAGCGGGATCTACGAGCAGTACTTC. The chain couples TRBV20-1 to TRBJ2-7; 7 nucleotides align to TRBD2. With 0 bases clipped from V and 3 bases from J, the junction kept 5 bases outside the gene matches. There are 14 residues in the CDR3. CDR1 is DFQATT, CDR2 SNEGSKA, per germline (reference sequence).

CDR3 nucleotides: TGTGCCAGCAGCCTACAGGACTCACCAGTGGAGACCCAGTACTTC. Translated, it gives CASSLQDSPVETQYF. This rearrangement joins TRBV7-9 to TRBJ2-5, with D possibly called TRBD1 or TRBD2 (5 bases each). CDR3 size: 15 residues. Germline V gives CDR1 SEHNR, CDR2 FQNEAQ (reference sequence). Deletions cut 5 bases from V and 5 bases from J, with 18 bases between. Based on the CDR3 plus reference TRBV7-9 and TRBJ2-5, the full variable domain is DTGVSQNPRHKITKRGQNVTFRCDPISEHNRLYWYRQTLGQGPEFLTYFQNEAQLEKSRLLSDRFSAERPKGSFSTLEIQRTEQGDSAMYLCASSLQDSPVETQYFGPGTRLLVL.

V gene TRBV5-6 combines with J gene TRBJ2-5, with 7 nucleotides matching TRBD1. This CDR3 contains 15 residues. V shed 0 bases, J shed 3 bases, and the junction held 5 bases outside the gene matches. The germline V gene has CDR1 SGHDT and CDR2 YYEEEE. The CDR3 here is CASSLGLGTEETQYF. In DNA, the CDR3 is TGTGCCAGCAGCTTGGGGCTTGGGACAGAAGAGACCCAGTACTTC.

Regarding this clonotype: The germline gene is not matched at one end of the junction; a read error may be the cause. The chain couples TRBV6-1 to TRBJ1-1; possibly TRBD1 for D (5 bases). The CDR3 is 13 amino acids. Germline CDR1 reads MNHNS; CDR2 reads SASEGT. The CDR3 coding sequence is TGTGCCAGCAGAAACGGGGGTGCCGCTGAATCTTTCTTT. This codes for CASRNGGAAESFF.

V is TRBV20-1 and J is TRBJ2-3, with 7 bases fitting TRBD2. J lost 4 bases, V lost 3 bases, and 4 bases had no gene match. The CDR3 spans 13 residues. The germline gives CDR1 DFQATT, CDR2 SNEGSKA (reference sequence). CDR3 bases: TGCAGTGCTAGGGGGGGGATTCCAGATACGCAGTATTTT. Amino acids: CSARGGIPDTQYF.

This clonotype was picked up many times. V gene TRBV20-1 combines with J gene TRBJ1-2; 7 bases fit TRBD1. The CDR3 has 15 amino acids. The germline CDR1 and CDR2 sequences are DFQATT and SNEGSKA (reference sequence). V lost 1 base, J lost 1 base, and 6 bases stayed unmatched. This chain's CDR3 is CSARGQGEFNYGYTF. The CDR3 DNA sequence: TGCAGTGCTAGAGGGCAGGGGGAATTTAACTATGGCTACACCTTC.